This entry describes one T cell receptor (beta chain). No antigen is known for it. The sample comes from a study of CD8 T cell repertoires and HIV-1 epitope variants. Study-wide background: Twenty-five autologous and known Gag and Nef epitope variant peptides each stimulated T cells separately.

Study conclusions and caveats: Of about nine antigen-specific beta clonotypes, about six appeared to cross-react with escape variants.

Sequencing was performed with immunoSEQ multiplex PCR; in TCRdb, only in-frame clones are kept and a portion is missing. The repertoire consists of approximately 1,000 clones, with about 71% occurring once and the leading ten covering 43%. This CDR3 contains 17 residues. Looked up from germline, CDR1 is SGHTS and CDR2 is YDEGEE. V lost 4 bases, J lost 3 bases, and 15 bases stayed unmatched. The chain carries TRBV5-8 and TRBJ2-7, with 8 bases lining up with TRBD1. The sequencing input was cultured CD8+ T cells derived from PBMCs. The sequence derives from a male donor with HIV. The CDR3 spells CASSPYDPDREYYEQYF. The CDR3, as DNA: TGTGCCAGCAGCCCTTACGATCCGGACAGGGAATACTACGAGCAGTACTTC.